The 28 T cell receptor beta chains below were found in one sample sequenced in a study of shared clonotypes between healthy human individuals. The assay was immunoSEQ multiplex PCR, and TCRdb's table has in-frame clones only and misses some. The sample consists of more than 2 million clones, approximately 96% of them appearing once. The material sequenced was naive CD4+ T cells sorted from blood. Subset in this sample: CD45RA+ positively selected. These receptors were obtained from a man aged 18 to 29 in good health.

This clone was recorded once. This rearrangement joins TRBV29-1 to TRBJ2-7; 8 bases align to TRBD1. This CDR3 comprises 12 residues. Germline V gene sequence: CDR1 SQVTM, CDR2 ANQGSEA. Trimming removed 7 bases from V and 2 bases from J; junction bases left unmatched: 4. This chain's CDR3 is CSATGVTYEQYF. Here the CDR3 DNA reads TGCAGCGCGACAGGGGTGACCTACGAGCAGTACTTC.

The chain joins TRBV2 to TRBJ2-5, with 11 bases that match TRBD2. The CDR3 spans 15 residues. The J segment lost 2 bases and the V segment lost 5 bases, leaving 4 bases of the junction unmatched. Germline V lookup: CDR1 SNHLY, CDR2 FYNNEI. The CDR3 DNA sequence: TGTGCCAGCAGTTTCCGACTAGCGGGGCAAGAGACCCAGTACTTC. Protein: CASSFRLAGQETQYF.

The chain uses TRBV10-3 and TRBJ2-5; D not resolved. The germline V and J ends were trimmed by 10 bases and 2 bases, with 14 bases remaining between them. Germline assignment: CDR1 ENHRY and CDR2 SYGVKD. This CDR3 contains 13 residues. DNA of the CDR3: TGTGCCACCACGGCTCGAGGTCAAGAGACCCAGTACTTC. Its translation: CATTARGQETQYF.

This CDR3 reads CASRNKGLSYNEQFF. CDR3 nucleotides: TGTGCCAGCAGGAACAAGGGCCTTTCCTACAATGAGCAGTTCTTC. The J gene is TRBJ2-1, the V gene TRBV2; the D is unclear. The CDR3 is made up of 15 amino acids. V lost 6 bases to trimming and J lost 1 base, with 13 bases between them. CDR1 is SNHLY, CDR2 FYNNEI, per germline.

The chain joins TRBV2 to TRBJ2-3; D ambiguous. Between the trimmed V and J ends, which lost 6 bases and 6 bases, there was a span of 7 bases. This CDR3 comprises 11 residues. Germline values: CDR1 SNHLY, CDR2 FYNNEI. CDR3: CASSPEDTQYF. For the CDR3, the DNA is TGTGCCAGCAGCCCGGAGGATACGCAGTATTTT.

This sequence joins TRBV5-8 and TRBJ2-7, with 7 bases that match TRBD1. The CDR3 has 14 residues. CDR1 and CDR2 from the germline V gene are SGHTS and YDEGEE. The trim removed 2 bases at V and 0 bases at J, leaving 2 bases unmatched. The CDR3 protein is CASSLRTGSYEQYF. CDR3 DNA sequence: TGTGCCAGCAGCTTAAGGACAGGCTCCTACGAGCAGTACTTC.

The V call is TRBV6-1, the J call TRBJ1-1; tentative D call: TRBD1 (5 bases). Germline V gives CDR1 MNHNS, CDR2 SASEGT. The V gene lost 7 bases and the J gene lost 4 bases, with 13 bases spanning the gap. The CDR3 runs 13 residues. CDR3 region: CASKKGTVTEAFF. CDR3 nucleotides: TGTGCCAGCAAAAAGGGGACCGTCACTGAAGCTTTCTTT.

The genes are TRBV28 and TRBJ2-1; 7 bases align to TRBD1. The CDR3 sequence is 15 residues long. V shed 5 bases, J shed 0 bases, and the junction held 4 bases outside the gene matches. Germline V lookup: CDR1 MDHEN, CDR2 SYDVKM. The DNA for the CDR3 is TGTGCCAGCAGTAAGACAGGGAGCTCCTACAATGAGCAGTTCTTC. Amino acid sequence: CASSKTGSSYNEQFF.

CDR3 DNA: TGTGCCAGCAGCTTTTCCGGGACAGTTGGTTCACCCCTCCACTTT. Encoded protein: CASSFSGTVGSPLHF. This rearrangement joins TRBV7-2 to TRBJ1-6; 7 nucleotides match TRBD1. Per the germline V gene, CDR1 is SGHTA and CDR2 is FQGNSA. V was pared by 3 bases and J by 9 bases, with 8 bases of the junction left unmatched. The length of the CDR3 is 15 residues.

The genes are TRBV10-3 and TRBJ2-5; no reliable D call. With 7 bases removed from V and 4 bases from J, the gap between germline ends came to 16 bases. The germline CDR1 and CDR2 sequences are ENHRY and SYGVKD. This CDR3 region has 14 residues. CDR3 nucleotides: TGTGCCATCAAAGTCACCGTGTTATCAGAGACCCAGTACTTC. It specifies CAIKVTVLSETQYF.

The rearrangement uses TRBV6-1 and TRBJ1-3; no firm D call. Germline V gene lookup returns CDR1 MNHNS and CDR2 SASEGT. V shed 2 bases and J shed 4 bases, with 12 bases lying between them. The CDR3 is made up of 15 amino acids. CDR3 amino acids: CASSEIGESGNTIYF. The DNA of the CDR3 is TGTGCCAGCAGTGAAATTGGGGAATCCGGAAACACCATATATTTT.

The J gene is TRBJ2-7, the V gene TRBV13; D not resolved. V was clipped by 0 bases and J by 1 base, with 7 bases between them. Germline assignment: CDR1 PRHDT and CDR2 FYEKMQ (reference sequence). The CDR3 runs to 14 residues. In DNA, the CDR3 is TGTGCCAGCAGCTTAGGCTCTAAATCCTACGAGCAGTACTTC. Amino acid sequence: CASSLGSKSYEQYF.

This chain connects TRBV5-4 to TRBJ1-3; D is ambiguous. V lost 4 bases and J lost 0, with 8 bases in between. CDR3 length: 14 amino acids. Germline V gene sequence: CDR1 SGHNT, CDR2 YYREEE (reference sequence). CDR3 sequence (DNA): TGTGCCAGCAGCAAGGAGAGCTCTGGAAACACCATATATTTT. Translated, it gives CASSKESSGNTIYF.

The CDR3 bases are TGCGCCAGCAGCTTGGGACAGGGCTACTACAATGAGCAGTTCTTC. This codes for CASSLGQGYYNEQFF. The V gene is TRBV5-1, the J gene TRBJ2-1; 7 nucleotides align to TRBD1. Germline V gene sequence: CDR1 SGHRS, CDR2 YFSETQ. The junction had 3 bases not matched to a gene; V was cut back by 0 bases and J by 3 bases. The CDR3 runs 15 residues.

In its sample, this clone was seen once. The CDR3 loop reads CASSPLAGDIQYF. The DNA for the CDR3 is TGTGCCAGCAGCCCATTAGCGGGGGACATTCAGTACTTC. The chain joins TRBV2 to TRBJ2-4; the match to TRBD2 covers 9 bases. CDR1 is SNHLY and CDR2 is FYNNEI in the germline V gene. J lost 8 bases, V lost 6 bases, and 5 bases had no gene match. This CDR3 contains 13 residues.

A word on this clone: The same CDR3 also results from other DNA sequences found in this sample. V and J are TRBV7-9 and TRBJ2-3; 8 positions agree with TRBD2. CDR3 length: 14 amino acids. The ends lost 5 bases at V and 0 bases at J; junction bases unmatched: 1. Germline V lookup: CDR1 SEHNR, CDR2 FQNEAQ (reference sequence). CDR3 sequence: CASSPSGSTDTQYF. CDR3 in DNA: TGTGCCAGCAGCCCTAGCGGGAGCACAGATACGCAGTATTTT.

The chain joins TRBV29-1 to TRBJ1-4; D gene unclear. This CDR3 contains 12 residues. Germline-derived CDR1 and CDR2 are SQVTM and ANQGSEA. V lost 8 bases and J lost 8, with 15 bases in between. As DNA, the CDR3 is TGCAGCTCCGAGGAGAAGGAGGAAAAACTGTTTTTT. Translation: CSSEEKEEKLFF.

The chain combines TRBV30 with TRBJ1-2, with 8 bases fitting TRBD1. CDR3 length: 12 amino acids. The J segment lost 4 bases and the V segment lost 8 bases, leaving 6 bases of the junction unmatched. CDR1 is GTSNPN, CDR2 SVGIG, per germline (reference sequence). The chain's CDR3 is CAAGGTGYGYTF. The CDR3 DNA is TGTGCCGCAGGGGGCACAGGCTATGGCTACACCTTC.

The chain joins TRBV5-6 to TRBJ2-3; 13 nucleotides align to TRBD2. This CDR3 spans 17 amino acids. V was pared by 1 base and J by 2 bases, with 4 bases of the junction left unmatched. The germline V gene has CDR1 SGHDT and CDR2 YYEEEE. This CDR3 is CASSLPGTSGATDTQYF. The DNA of the CDR3 is TGTGCCAGCAGCTTGCCCGGGACTAGCGGGGCCACAGATACGCAGTATTTT. Using reference TRBV5-6 and TRBJ2-3 for the parts outside the CDR3, the full variable domain is DAGVTQSPTHLIKTRGQQVTLRCSPKSGHDTVSWYQQALGQGPQFIFQYYEEEERQRGNFPDRFSGHQFPNYSSELNVNALLLGDSALYLCASSLPGTSGATDTQYFGPGTRLTVL.

This rearrangement joins TRBV5-5 to TRBJ2-3; TRBD2 matches 10 bases. With 5 bases clipped from V and 2 bases from J, the junction kept 5 bases outside the gene matches. From germline, CDR1 is SGHKS and CDR2 YYEKEE (reference sequence). CDR3 length: 15 residues. For the CDR3, the DNA is TGTGCCAGCAGTAAGACTAGCGGGTTCACAGATACGCAGTATTTT. It codes for CASSKTSGFTDTQYF.

The gene calls are TRBV5-1 and TRBJ2-2; perhaps TRBD1 as D (5 bases). The V gene lost 6 bases and the J gene lost 7 bases, with 16 bases spanning the gap. Germline V CDR1 and CDR2: SGHRS, YFSETQ. This CDR3 has 14 amino acids. The DNA for the CDR3 is TGCGCCAGCATCGGGTCAGGGAATGTCGGGGAGCTGTTTTTT. The encoded protein is CASIGSGNVGELFF. Together with reference TRBV5-1 and TRBJ2-2, the CDR3 gives the full variable domain: KAGVTQTPRYLIKTRGQQVTLSCSPISGHRSVSWYQQTPGQGLQFLFEYFSETQRNKGNFPGRFSGRQFSNSRSEMNVSTLELGDSALYLCASIGSGNVGELFFGEGSRLTVL.

V is TRBV30 and J is TRBJ2-5; D unresolved. V was pared by 3 bases and J by 1 base, with 9 bases between. The CDR3 consists of 13 residues. Germline lookup yields CDR1 GTSNPN and CDR2 SVGIG (reference sequence). This chain's CDR3 is CAWRTRGQETQYF. The CDR3 coding sequence is TGTGCCTGGAGGACACGAGGCCAAGAGACCCAGTACTTC. The full variable domain, rest sourced from reference TRBV30 and TRBJ2-5, is SQTIHQWPATLVQPVGSPLSLECTVEGTSNPNLYWYRQAAGRGLQLLFYSVGIGQISSEVPQNLSASRPQDRQFILSSKKLLLSDSGFYLCAWRTRGQETQYFGPGTRLLVL.

The chain couples TRBV2 to TRBJ1-4; 10 bases map to TRBD1. The CDR3 is 16 amino acids. Germline CDR1 SNHLY, CDR2 FYNNEI. The ends lost 2 bases at V and 8 bases at J; junction bases unmatched: 8. In DNA, the CDR3 is TGTGCCAGCAGTGAAAGGGGGACAGGGGCGGGCGAAAAACTGTTTTTT. Translation gives CASSERGTGAGEKLFF.

V is TRBV5-1 and J is TRBJ1-4, with D perhaps TRBD1 (5 bases). V lost 4 bases and J 8 bases, leaving 30 bases between the germline ends. CDR1 SGHRS and CDR2 YFSETQ come from the germline V gene. The CDR3 runs 19 residues. CDR3 region: CASSLEVIIGVREEEKLFF. The CDR3 region has the DNA TGCGCCAGCAGCCTTGAAGTAATCATAGGTGTCAGGGAGGAGGAAAAACTGTTTTTT.

This chain links TRBV27 with TRBJ2-4, with 9 bases lining up with TRBD1. Losses at the gene ends were 8 bases for V and 6 bases for J; bases not matched to a gene: 5. Germline lookup yields CDR1 MNHEY and CDR2 SMNVEV (reference sequence). The CDR3 length is 13 residues. CDR3 sequence: CASGGQGRNIQYF. The CDR3 DNA follows: TGTGCCAGCGGAGGACAGGGGAGAAACATTCAGTACTTC.

The chain recombines TRBV7-9 with TRBJ2-2; D gene ambiguous. Per germline, CDR1 SEHNR and CDR2 FQNEAQ (reference sequence). The CDR3 totals 16 residues. Trimming cost V 2 bases and J 2 bases, with 12 bases left between them. DNA for the CDR3: TGTGCCAGCAGCTTAAACGCGGCCCCAAACACCGGGGAGCTGTTTTTT. Translation: CASSLNAAPNTGELFF.

The J gene is TRBJ2-5, the V gene TRBV30; D may correspond to TRBD1 or TRBD2 (5 bases each). There are 16 residues in the CDR3. Per the germline V gene, CDR1 is GTSNPN and CDR2 is SVGIG (reference sequence). Trimming pared 0 bases from V and 4 bases from J, leaving 18 bases between. Here the CDR3 DNA reads TGTGCCTGGAGTGTAGGGGCTAGCCTAGCAGCAGAGACCCAGTACTTC. It encodes CAWSVGASLAAETQYF.

The chain couples TRBV27 to TRBJ2-1, with 7 bases matching TRBD2. Trimming cost V 4 bases and J 4 bases; bases outside gene matches: 10. Germline V gives CDR1 MNHEY, CDR2 SMNVEV (reference sequence). The CDR3 runs 16 residues. CDR3 nucleotides: TGTGCCAGCAGTTCCTTAGGACTAGGGACTTACAATGAGCAGTTCTTC. It codes for CASSSLGLGTYNEQFF.